This TCR beta chain is drawn from a study of CD8 T cells in ankylosing spondylitis (dated by TCRdb to 2016 to 2017). Background on the whole study: To find TCR variants linked to disease, the study profiled T cell receptor beta repertoires in ankylosing spondylitis patients and healthy donors. In total, the full study cohort was made up of 110 or so healthy donors and 25 to 30 ankylosing spondylitis patients. Peripheral blood was sampled, and synovial fluid was additionally collected from ankylosing spondylitis patients.

Data came from an Illumina HiSeq 2500. Quantitative 5'-RACE with molecular barcodes was used to prepare TCR beta libraries. As for how the authors treated the data: Disease-linked TCR variants were identified with a new computational method built on a probabilistic model of VDJ rearrangement. TCRdb applied fastp at Q25 and MiXCR to the public reads, then kept only in-frame beta chains. Merged by CDR3 protein, the rows form single entries marked with the most common genes and DNA. The V and J calls reflect TCRdb's pipeline rather than the authors' work. This sample gives about 800,000 distinct CDR3 sequences in total; over 9.5% of them show up just once. The ten largest clones take up 0.45% to 0.6% of the sample. What the study reported, not specific to this receptor: A TCR beta motif made up of several highly homologous amino acid variants appeared to be characteristic of blood from ankylosing spondylitis patients. The disease-linked clones showed a CD8+ phenotype and occurred at relatively low frequencies in peripheral blood. According to the report, matched synovial fluid samples from ankylosing spondylitis patients were significantly enriched for the disease-linked clones. Some of the motif variants had been reported before in the synovial fluid and blood of reactive arthritis patients, a finding that suggests common disease-initiation mechanisms.

The V end gives up 0 bases and the J end 2 bases, leaving 1 base in the junction not matched to a gene. The CDR3 sequence holds 14 residues, the cysteine and phenylalanine included. The read is trimmed to its CDR3 DNA, 42 bases read in frame from base 1. The germline V gene gives CDR1 as SGDLS and CDR2 as YYNGEE. This clonotype has only a few counts. The specificity of this receptor is unknown. Base qualities are not at hand, and no much larger clone is one base apart. This TCR was sampled from a male donor with ankylosing spondylitis. The sample consisted of blood, either unsorted or a sorted T cell fraction (not recorded which). The receptor chain draws on TRBV9 and TRBJ2-5; 7 bases in the junction line up with TRBD2. The CDR3 protein sequence reads: CASSVASGQETQYF. The DNA sequence is as follows: TGTGCCAGCAGCGTAGCTAGCGGTCAAGAGACCCAGTACTTC. When the CDR3 is completed using the reference TRBV9 and TRBJ2-5 genes on either side, the full variable domain is DSGVTQTPKHLITATGQRVTLRCSPRSGDLSVYWYQQSLDQGLQFLIQYYNGEERAKGNILERFSAQQFPDLHSELNLSSLELGDSALYFCASSVASGQETQYFGPGTRLLVL.